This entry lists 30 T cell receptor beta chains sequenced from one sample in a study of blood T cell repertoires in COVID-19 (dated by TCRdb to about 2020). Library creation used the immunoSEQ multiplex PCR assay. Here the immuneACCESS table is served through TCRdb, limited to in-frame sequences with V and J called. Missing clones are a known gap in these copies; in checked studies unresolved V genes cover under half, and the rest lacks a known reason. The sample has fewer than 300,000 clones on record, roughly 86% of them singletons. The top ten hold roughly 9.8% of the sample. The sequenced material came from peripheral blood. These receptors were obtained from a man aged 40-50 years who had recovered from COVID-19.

CDR3 sequence (DNA): TGTGCCTGGAGTGTAAGAGGAGGGGAGCAGTACTTC. Translated: CAWSVRGGEQYF. The chain carries TRBV30 and TRBJ2-7; TRBD2 might be the D (6 bases). Germline V gives CDR1 GTSNPN, CDR2 SVGIG (reference sequence). The CDR3 runs 12 residues. V was clipped by 0 bases and J by 7 bases, with 10 bases between them. The whole variable domain, filled in from reference TRBV30 and TRBJ2-7, reads SQTIHQWPATLVQPVGSPLSLECTVEGTSNPNLYWYRQAAGRGLQLLFYSVGIGQISSEVPQNLSASRPQDRQFILSSKKLLLSDSGFYLCAWSVRGGEQYFGPGTRLTVT.

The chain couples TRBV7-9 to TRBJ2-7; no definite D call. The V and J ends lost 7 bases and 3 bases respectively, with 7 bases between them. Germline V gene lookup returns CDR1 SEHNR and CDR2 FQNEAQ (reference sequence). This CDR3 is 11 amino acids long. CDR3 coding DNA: TGTGCCAGCACCTCCTTCTACGAGCAGTACTTC. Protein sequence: CASTSFYEQYF.

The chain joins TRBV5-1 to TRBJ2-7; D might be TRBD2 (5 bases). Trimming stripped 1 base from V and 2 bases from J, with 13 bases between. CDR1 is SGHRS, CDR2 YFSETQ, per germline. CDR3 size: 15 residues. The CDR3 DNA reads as TGCGCCAGCAGCTTGAGCGGTCGGTGGCCCTACGAGCAGTACTTC. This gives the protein CASSLSGRWPYEQYF.

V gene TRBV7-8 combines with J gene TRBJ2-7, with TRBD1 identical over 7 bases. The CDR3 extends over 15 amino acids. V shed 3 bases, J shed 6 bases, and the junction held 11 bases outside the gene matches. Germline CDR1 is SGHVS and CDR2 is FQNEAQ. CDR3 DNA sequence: TGTGCCAGCAGCTTTGGGGACAGCCCCGGAGGCGAGCAGTACTTC. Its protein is CASSFGDSPGGEQYF.

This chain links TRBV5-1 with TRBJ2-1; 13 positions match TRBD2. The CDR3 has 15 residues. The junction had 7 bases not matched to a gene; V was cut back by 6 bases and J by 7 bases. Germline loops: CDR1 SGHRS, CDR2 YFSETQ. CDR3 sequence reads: CASIFTSGRGNEQFF. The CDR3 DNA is TGCGCCAGCATTTTTACTAGCGGGAGGGGTAATGAGCAGTTCTTC.

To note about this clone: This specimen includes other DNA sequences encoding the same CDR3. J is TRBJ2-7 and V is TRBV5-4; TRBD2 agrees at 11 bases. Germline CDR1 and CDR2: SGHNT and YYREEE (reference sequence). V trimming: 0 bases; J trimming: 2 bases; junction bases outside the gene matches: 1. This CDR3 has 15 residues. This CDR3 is CASSLGSGGAYEQYF. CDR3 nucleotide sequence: TGTGCCAGCAGCTTGGGTAGCGGGGGGGCCTACGAGCAGTACTTC.

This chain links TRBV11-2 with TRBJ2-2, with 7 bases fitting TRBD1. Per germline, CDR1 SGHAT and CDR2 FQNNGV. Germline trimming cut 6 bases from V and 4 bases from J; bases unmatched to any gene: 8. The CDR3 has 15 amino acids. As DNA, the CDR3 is TGTGCCAGCAGTACCGGGACAGCGAGCACCGGGGAGCTGTTTTTT. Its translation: CASSTGTASTGELFF. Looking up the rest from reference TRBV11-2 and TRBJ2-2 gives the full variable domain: EAGVAQSPRYKIIEKRQSVAFWCNPISGHATLYWYQQILGQGPKLLIQFQNNGVVDDSQLPKDRFSAERLKGVDSTLKIQPAKLEDSAVYLCASSTGTASTGELFFGEGSRLTVL.

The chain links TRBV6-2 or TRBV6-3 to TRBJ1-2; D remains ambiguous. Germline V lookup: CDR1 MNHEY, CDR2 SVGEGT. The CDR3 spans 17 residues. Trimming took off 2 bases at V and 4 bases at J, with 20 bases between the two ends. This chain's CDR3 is CASSYPNSPRGVYGYTF. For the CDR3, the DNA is TGTGCCAGCAGTTACCCGAACTCCCCGCGAGGCGTCTATGGCTACACCTTC.

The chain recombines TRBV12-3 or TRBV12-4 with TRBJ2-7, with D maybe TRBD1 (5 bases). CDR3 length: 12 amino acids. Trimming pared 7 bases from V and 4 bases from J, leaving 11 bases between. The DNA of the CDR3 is TGTGCCAGCAACATGGCAGGGTACGAGCAGTACTTC. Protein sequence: CASNMAGYEQYF.

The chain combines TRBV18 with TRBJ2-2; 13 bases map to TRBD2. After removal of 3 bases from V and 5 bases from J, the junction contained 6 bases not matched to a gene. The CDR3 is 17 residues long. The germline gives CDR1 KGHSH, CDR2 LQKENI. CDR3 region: CASSPTSGRALTGELFF. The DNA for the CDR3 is TGTGCCAGCTCACCTACTAGCGGGAGGGCCCTGACCGGGGAGCTGTTTTTT.

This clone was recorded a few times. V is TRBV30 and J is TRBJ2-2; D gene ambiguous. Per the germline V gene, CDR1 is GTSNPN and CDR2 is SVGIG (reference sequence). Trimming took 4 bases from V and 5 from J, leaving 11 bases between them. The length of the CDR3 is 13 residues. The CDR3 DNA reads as TGTGCCTGGAATTCTCTCGGTACCGGGGAGCTGTTTTTT. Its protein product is CAWNSLGTGELFF.

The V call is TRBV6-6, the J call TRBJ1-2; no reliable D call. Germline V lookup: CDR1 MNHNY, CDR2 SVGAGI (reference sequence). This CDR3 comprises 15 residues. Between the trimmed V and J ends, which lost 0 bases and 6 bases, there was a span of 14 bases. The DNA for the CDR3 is TGTGCCAGCAGTTACTCCTGGCCCCCCGGGAATGGCTACACCTTC. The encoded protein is CASSYSWPPGNGYTF.

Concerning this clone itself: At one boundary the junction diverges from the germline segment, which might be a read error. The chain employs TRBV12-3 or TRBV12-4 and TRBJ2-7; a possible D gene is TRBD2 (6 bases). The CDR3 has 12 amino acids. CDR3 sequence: CASSSGVYDQYF. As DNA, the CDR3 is TGTGCCAGCAGCTCGGGGGTCTACGATCAGTACTTC.

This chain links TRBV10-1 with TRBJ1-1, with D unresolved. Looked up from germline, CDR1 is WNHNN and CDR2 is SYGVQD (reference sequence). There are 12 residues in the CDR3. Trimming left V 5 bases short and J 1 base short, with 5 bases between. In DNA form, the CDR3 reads TGCGCCAGCAGTCAGGAGAACACTGAAGCTTTCTTT. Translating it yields CASSQENTEAFF.

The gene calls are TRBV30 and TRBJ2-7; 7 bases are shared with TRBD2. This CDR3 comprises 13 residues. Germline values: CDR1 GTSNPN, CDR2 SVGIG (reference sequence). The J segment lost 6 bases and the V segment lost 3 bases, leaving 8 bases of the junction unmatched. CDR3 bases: TGTGCCTGGAGGGGAGGGAGAACGACCGAGCAGTACTTC. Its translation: CAWRGGRTTEQYF.

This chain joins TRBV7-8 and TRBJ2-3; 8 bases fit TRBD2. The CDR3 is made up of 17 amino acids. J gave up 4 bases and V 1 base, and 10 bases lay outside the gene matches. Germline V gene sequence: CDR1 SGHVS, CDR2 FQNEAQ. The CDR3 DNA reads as TGTGCCAGCAGCTTAGAGATACGGGGGGGCCTCCCAGATACGCAGTATTTT. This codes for CASSLEIRGGLPDTQYF.

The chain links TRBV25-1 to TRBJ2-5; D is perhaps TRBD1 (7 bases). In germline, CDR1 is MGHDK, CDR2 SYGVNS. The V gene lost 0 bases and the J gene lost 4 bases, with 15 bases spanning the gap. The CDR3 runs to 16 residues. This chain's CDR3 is CASSEYGPGGGETQYF. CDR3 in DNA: TGTGCCAGCAGTGAATACGGGCCAGGGGGAGGAGAGACCCAGTACTTC.

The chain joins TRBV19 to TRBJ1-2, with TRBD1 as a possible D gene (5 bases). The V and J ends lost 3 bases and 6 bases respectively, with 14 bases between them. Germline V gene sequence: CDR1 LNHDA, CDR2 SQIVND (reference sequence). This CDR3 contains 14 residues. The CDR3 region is CASSISRVVDGYTF. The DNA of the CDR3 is TGTGCCAGTAGTATCTCCAGGGTAGTAGATGGCTACACCTTC. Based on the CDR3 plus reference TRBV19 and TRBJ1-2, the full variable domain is DGGITQSPKYLFRKEGQNVTLSCEQNLNHDAMYWYRQDPGQGLRLIYYSQIVNDFQKGDIAEGYSVSREKKESFPLTVTSAQKNPTAFYLCASSISRVVDGYTFGSGTRLTVV.

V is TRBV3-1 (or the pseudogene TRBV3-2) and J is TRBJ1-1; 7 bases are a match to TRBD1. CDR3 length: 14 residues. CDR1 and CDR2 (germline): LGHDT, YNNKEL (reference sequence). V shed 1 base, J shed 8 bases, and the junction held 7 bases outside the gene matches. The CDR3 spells CASSQAGGSAEAFF. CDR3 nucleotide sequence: TGTGCCAGCAGCCAAGCAGGGGGGTCCGCCGAAGCTTTCTTT.

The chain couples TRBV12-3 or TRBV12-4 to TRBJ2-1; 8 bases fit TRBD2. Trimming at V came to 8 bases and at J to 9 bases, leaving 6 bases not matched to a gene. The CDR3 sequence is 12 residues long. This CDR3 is CASHQRELEQFF. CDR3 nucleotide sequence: TGTGCCAGCCATCAGCGGGAGCTTGAGCAGTTCTTC.

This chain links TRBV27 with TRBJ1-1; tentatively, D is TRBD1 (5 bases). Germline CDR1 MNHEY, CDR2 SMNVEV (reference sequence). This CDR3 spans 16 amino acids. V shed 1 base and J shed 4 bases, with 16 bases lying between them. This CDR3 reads CASSLYAGLVSTEAFF. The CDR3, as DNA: TGTGCCAGCAGTTTATACGCAGGGCTTGTCTCCACTGAAGCTTTCTTT.

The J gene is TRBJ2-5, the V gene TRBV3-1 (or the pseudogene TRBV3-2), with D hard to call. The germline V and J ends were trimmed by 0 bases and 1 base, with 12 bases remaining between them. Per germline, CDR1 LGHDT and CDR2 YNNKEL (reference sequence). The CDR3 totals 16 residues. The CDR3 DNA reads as TGTGCCAGCAGCCAAGAACCATTACGCAGCCAAGAGACCCAGTACTTC. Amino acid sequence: CASSQEPLRSQETQYF.

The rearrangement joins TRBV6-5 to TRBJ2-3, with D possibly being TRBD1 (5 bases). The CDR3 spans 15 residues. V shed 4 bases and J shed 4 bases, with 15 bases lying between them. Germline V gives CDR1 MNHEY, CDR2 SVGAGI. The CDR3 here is CASSSPRGNSDTQYF. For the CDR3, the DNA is TGTGCCAGCAGTTCACCTAGGGGAAACTCAGATACGCAGTATTTT.

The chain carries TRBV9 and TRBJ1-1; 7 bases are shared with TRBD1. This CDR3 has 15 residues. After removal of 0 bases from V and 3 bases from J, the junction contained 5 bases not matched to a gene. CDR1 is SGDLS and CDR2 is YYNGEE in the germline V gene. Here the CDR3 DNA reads TGTGCCAGCAGCGTAGTGACAGGGTCTTACACTGAAGCTTTCTTT. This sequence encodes CASSVVTGSYTEAFF.

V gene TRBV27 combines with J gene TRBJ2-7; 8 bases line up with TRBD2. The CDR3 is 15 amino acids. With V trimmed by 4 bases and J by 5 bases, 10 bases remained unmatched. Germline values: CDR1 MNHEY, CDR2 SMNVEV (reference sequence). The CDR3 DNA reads TGTGCCAGCAGTTCCGGCGGGGGGAAGGGCGACGAGCAGTACTTC. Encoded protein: CASSSGGGKGDEQYF.

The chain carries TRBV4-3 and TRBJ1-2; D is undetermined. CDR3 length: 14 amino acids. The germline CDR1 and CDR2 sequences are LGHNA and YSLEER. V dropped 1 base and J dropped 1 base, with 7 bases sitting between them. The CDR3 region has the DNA TGCGCCAGCAGCCAAGTTAGAGGTAACTATGGCTACACCTTC. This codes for CASSQVRGNYGYTF.

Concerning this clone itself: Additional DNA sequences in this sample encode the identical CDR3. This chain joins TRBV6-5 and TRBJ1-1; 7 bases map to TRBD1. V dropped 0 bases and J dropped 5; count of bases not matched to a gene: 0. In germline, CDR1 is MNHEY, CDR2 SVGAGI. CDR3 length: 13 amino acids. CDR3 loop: CASSYSTGTEAFF. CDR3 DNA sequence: TGTGCCAGCAGTTACTCGACAGGGACTGAAGCTTTCTTT.

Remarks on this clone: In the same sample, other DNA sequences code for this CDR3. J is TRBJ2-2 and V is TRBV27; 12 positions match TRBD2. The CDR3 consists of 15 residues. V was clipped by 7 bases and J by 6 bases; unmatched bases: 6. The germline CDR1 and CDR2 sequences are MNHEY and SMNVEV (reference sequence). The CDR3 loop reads CASNVLAGGPGELFF. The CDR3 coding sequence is TGTGCCAGCAACGTACTAGCGGGAGGTCCCGGGGAGCTGTTTTTT.

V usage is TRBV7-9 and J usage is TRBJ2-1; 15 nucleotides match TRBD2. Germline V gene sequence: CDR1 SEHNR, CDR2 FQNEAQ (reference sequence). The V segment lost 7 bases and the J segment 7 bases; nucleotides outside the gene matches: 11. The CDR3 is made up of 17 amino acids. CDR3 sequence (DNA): TGTGCCAGCACCCCTCCGGGACTAGCGGGAGGAGGGAATGAGCAGTTCTTC. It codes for CASTPPGLAGGGNEQFF.

CDR3 bases: TGCGCCAGCAGCTTGTCGCGGGAGGGCCGAGAGGAGACCCAGTACTTC. It yields the protein CASSLSREGREETQYF. The rearrangement joins TRBV5-1 to TRBJ2-5; the match to TRBD2 covers 9 bases. The CDR3 has 16 residues. Germline V gene sequence: CDR1 SGHRS, CDR2 YFSETQ. V trimming: 1 base; J trimming: 5 bases; junction bases outside the gene matches: 9.